The clone carrying this TCR beta chain was counted only a few times. Antigen: not known. These data belong to a study of T cell repertoires in cytomegalovirus infection. Study details: Matching HLA type and CMV infection were both indicated by public TCR beta signatures.

Study observations and caveats: Cumulative frequency (of public TCR beta family members) identified carriers of CMV plus the relevant HLA. HLA-C-restricted CMV clonotypes gave the most frequent clonotype in two of eight donors.

TCRdb reanalysed the reads using MiXCR and keeps one entry per CDR3 protein. The profile shows under 200,000 distinct CDR3 sequences, 28% of them singletons. CDR3 length equals 13 residues. V lost 0 bases and J 13 bases, leaving 10 bases between the germline ends. CDR1 and CDR2 (germline): SGHNT, YENEEA. The clonotype originates from a human donor in good health (CMV status not recorded). Some clones in this sample may be carry-over from other donors' samples. The sequenced sample consisted of PBMCs. The chain couples TRBV11-3 to TRBJ1-6; the D is unclear. The CDR3 loop is CASSLDTVSPLHF. In nucleotides, the CDR3 is TGTGCCAGCAGCTTAGACACGGTGAGTCCCCTCCACTTT.